This T cell receptor (beta chain) derives from a study of cytomegalovirus exposure and HLA in healthy donors. 60 Vbeta and 13 Jbeta primers were used in PCR. Assay: immunoSEQ multiplex PCR; the TCRdb copy retains only in-frame clones and omits some. Counted here are some 140,000 clones, 65% to 75% occurring once; the ten biggest clones make up over 2.5%. Study-wide results and caveats: Investigators reported around 150 TCR beta chains as tied to cytomegalovirus.

Germline CDR1 SSHAT, CDR2 FNYEAQ (reference sequence). The CDR3 sequence is 15 residues long. Points on this clone: Its matching antigen is unknown. A junction end diverges from the germline sequence, so it may reflect a read error.

This sequence joins TRBV7-7 and TRBJ2-1; 8 positions agree with TRBD2. Sequencing was done on a sample of PBMCs. The receptor's source is a man aged 18 to 35 in good health and CMV-seronegative. The CDR3 here is CASSLVAGSYNEQFF. DNA for the CDR3: TGTGCTAGCAGCTTAGTAGCGGGGTCGTACAATGAGCAGTTCTTC.